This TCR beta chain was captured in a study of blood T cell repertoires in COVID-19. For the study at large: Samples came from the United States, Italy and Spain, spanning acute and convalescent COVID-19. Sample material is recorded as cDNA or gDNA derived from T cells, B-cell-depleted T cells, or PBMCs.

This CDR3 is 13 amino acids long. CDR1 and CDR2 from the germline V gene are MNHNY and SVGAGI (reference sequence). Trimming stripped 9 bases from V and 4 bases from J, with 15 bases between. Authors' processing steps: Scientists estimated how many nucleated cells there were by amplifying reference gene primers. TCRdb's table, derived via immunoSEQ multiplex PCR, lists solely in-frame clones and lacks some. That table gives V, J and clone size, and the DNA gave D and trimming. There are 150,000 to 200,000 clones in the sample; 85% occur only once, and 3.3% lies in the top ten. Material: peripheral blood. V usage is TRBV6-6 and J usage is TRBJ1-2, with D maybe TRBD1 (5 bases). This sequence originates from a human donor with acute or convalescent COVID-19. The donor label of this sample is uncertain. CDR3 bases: TGTGCCAGTGGGGGGGATTTAGGCTATGGCTACACCTTC. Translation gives CASGGDLGYGYTF.